The 22 T cell receptor beta chains presented below share a single source sample, sequenced in a study of identical twins. One entry per CDR3 protein, called by TCRdb with MiXCR from the 5' RACE reads. The sample has around 490,000 distinct CDR3 sequences; approximately 16% are singletons. The same data also went into a second study, on yellow fever vaccine responses in identical twins.

Sequenced material: CD4+ T cells sorted from blood. These receptors were collected from a young woman in good health.

The chain recombines TRBV18 with TRBJ1-2; D gene unclear. Germline V gene data show CDR1 as KGHSH and CDR2 as LQKENI. This CDR3 comprises 15 residues. Trimming stripped 3 bases from V and 2 bases from J, with 13 bases between. CDR3: CASSPTLTENYGYTF. The CDR3 DNA reads as TGTGCCAGCTCACCCACCCTGACGGAGAACTATGGCTACACCTTC.

This chain links TRBV2 with TRBJ2-2; D is ambiguous. The CDR3 totals 14 residues. CDR1 is SNHLY, CDR2 FYNNEI, per germline. V lost 4 bases and J lost 4, with 10 bases in between. The CDR3, as DNA: TGTGCCAGCAGTGTCTATGCATCCACCGGGGAGCTGTTTTTT. This translates into CASSVYASTGELFF.

The chain is built from TRBV20-1 and TRBJ2-3, with D possibly being TRBD1 (5 bases). V shed 2 bases and J shed 0 bases, with 12 bases lying between them. This CDR3 has 15 amino acids. Germline CDR1 DFQATT, CDR2 SNEGSKA (reference sequence). As DNA, the CDR3 is TGCAGTGCTAGAATTCAGGGCCGTAGCACAGATACGCAGTATTTT. Its protein product is CSARIQGRSTDTQYF.

This clonotype has just a few counts. The chain carries TRBV10-3 and TRBJ2-7; the D is unclear. CDR1 and CDR2 (germline): ENHRY, SYGVKD. Trimming removed 6 bases from V and 3 bases from J, with 6 bases in between. This CDR3 is 11 amino acids long. The CDR3 region is CAIRQNYEQYF. The CDR3 DNA reads as TGTGCCATCAGACAGAACTACGAGCAGTACTTC.

This clonotype has at least ten counts. The gene calls are TRBV12-3 or TRBV12-4 and TRBJ2-2; D unresolved. There are 15 residues in the CDR3. V shed 6 bases and J shed 4 bases, with 15 bases lying between them. The CDR3 spells CASSTSATATGELFF. CDR3 DNA: TGTGCCAGCAGCACCTCCGCGACTGCCACCGGGGAGCTGTTTTTT.

The chain joins TRBV11-2 to TRBJ2-7; D perhaps matches TRBD2 (6 bases). With 1 base removed from V and 5 bases from J, the gap between germline ends came to 9 bases. The CDR3 runs to 13 residues. Per the germline V gene, CDR1 is SGHAT and CDR2 is FQNNGV. The CDR3 DNA reads as TGTGCCAGCAGCTTAGGGAGGGTCCACGAGCAGTACGTC. Its protein product is CASSLGRVHEQYV.

The chain combines TRBV3-1 with TRBJ2-7; maybe TRBD2 (6 bases). The V end was cut by 0 bases, the J end by 6 bases, with 18 bases between. The CDR3 contains 16 residues. Per germline, CDR1 LGHDT and CDR2 YNNKEL (reference sequence). The CDR3 DNA sequence: TGTGCCAGCAGCCAAGACCCGGGACTCAAACTTCGCGAGCAGTACGTC. This sequence encodes CASSQDPGLKLREQYV.

The rearrangement joins TRBV12-3 or TRBV12-4 to TRBJ2-5; 11 bases are shared with TRBD1. With 2 bases clipped from V and 5 bases from J, the junction kept 10 bases outside the gene matches. This CDR3 is built from 17 residues. CDR3 region: CASSLIGTGGFRETQYF. The CDR3 DNA reads as TGTGCCAGCAGTTTAATAGGGACAGGGGGTTTCCGGGAGACCCAGTACTTC.

This clonotype was found a few times. The V call is TRBV6-1, the J call TRBJ1-6; 8 bases agree with TRBD1. With V trimmed by 6 bases and J by 10 bases, 8 bases remained unmatched. This CDR3 spans 14 amino acids. The germline V gene has CDR1 MNHNS and CDR2 SASEGT. The CDR3 protein is CASRGQGELSPLHF. In DNA, the CDR3 is TGTGCCAGCAGAGGACAGGGAGAGTTATCACCCCTCCACTTT.

This clonotype has more than one count but fewer than ten. The chain employs TRBV5-1 and TRBJ1-1; 7 bases match TRBD1. This CDR3 comprises 16 residues. The V gene end was trimmed by 0 bases and the J gene end by 0 bases; junction bases not matched to a gene: 5. Per the germline V gene, CDR1 is SGHRS and CDR2 is YFSETQ. CDR3 sequence: CASSLALTGVNTEAFF. The CDR3 coding sequence is TGCGCCAGCAGCTTGGCCCTAACAGGGGTGAACACTGAAGCTTTCTTT.

This clonotype has a handful of counts. V usage is TRBV5-1 and J usage is TRBJ1-4, with 8 bases that match TRBD1. CDR1 SGHRS and CDR2 YFSETQ come from the germline V gene. V was clipped by 3 bases and J by 8 bases; unmatched bases: 3. CDR3 length: 13 residues. CDR3 region: CASSSTGGEKLFF. CDR3 nucleotides: TGCGCCAGCAGCTCCACAGGGGGGGAAAAACTGTTTTTT.

This clonotype was recorded a few times. Here the CDR3 reads CASSQEGGGDTQYF. The CDR3 bases are TGCGCCAGCAGCCAAGAAGGCGGGGGGGATACGCAGTATTTT. J is TRBJ2-3 and V is TRBV4-1; TRBD2 agrees at 8 bases. The CDR3 length is 14 residues. With 0 bases clipped from V and 6 bases from J, the junction kept 2 bases outside the gene matches. Germline V gives CDR1 MGHRA, CDR2 YSYEKL.

This clonotype was observed many times. This rearrangement joins TRBV7-3 to TRBJ2-1, with 11 nucleotides matching TRBD2. The germline V gene has CDR1 SGHTA and CDR2 FQGTGA. V was pared by 2 bases and J by 7 bases, with 4 bases of the junction left unmatched. The CDR3 is made up of 15 amino acids. CDR3 protein: CASSLELAGVNEQFF. The CDR3 DNA reads as TGTGCCAGCAGCTTAGAACTAGCGGGAGTGAATGAGCAGTTCTTC.

This chain links TRBV2 with TRBJ2-1; a weak D match, TRBD2 (5 bases). Germline V CDR1 and CDR2: SNHLY, FYNNEI. Trimming stripped 6 bases from V and 3 bases from J, with 15 bases between. The CDR3 length is 15 residues. Here the CDR3 reads CASRASLGFYNEQFF. The CDR3 coding sequence is TGTGCCAGCAGGGCTAGCCTAGGGTTCTACAATGAGCAGTTCTTC.

This clonotype was counted between two and nine times. The V call is TRBV29-1, the J call TRBJ2-7, with no clear D. V lost 1 base, J lost 0 bases, and 13 bases lay in between. The CDR3 has 15 amino acids. The germline V gene has CDR1 SQVTM and CDR2 ANQGSEA. The CDR3 nucleotides read TGCAGCGTTGAAGCTATCGACACTACCTCCTACGAGCAGTACGTC. It encodes CSVEAIDTTSYEQYV.

This clonotype was detected only a few times. The chain couples TRBV15 to TRBJ2-2, with TRBD1 matching over 8 bases. This CDR3 contains 17 residues. In germline, CDR1 is LNHNV, CDR2 YYDKDF (reference sequence). V lost 5 bases, J lost 0 bases, and 8 bases stayed unmatched. The CDR3 protein is CATSGPGQASNTGELFF. The CDR3 DNA reads as TGTGCCACCAGCGGTCCGGGACAGGCCTCGAACACCGGGGAGCTGTTTTTT. Filled out from reference TRBV15 and TRBJ2-2, the complete variable domain reads DAMVIQNPRYQVTQFGKPVTLSCSQTLNHNVMYWYQQKSSQAPKLLFHYYDKDFNNEADTPDNFQSRRPNTSFCFLDIRSPGLGDTAMYLCATSGPGQASNTGELFFGEGSRLTVL.

The rearrangement links TRBV20-1 to TRBJ2-5, with a weak D call TRBD2 (6 bases). Trimming cost V 2 bases and J 7 bases, with 11 bases left between them. Germline V gene data show CDR1 as DFQATT and CDR2 as SNEGSKA (reference sequence). This CDR3 is 12 amino acids long. The CDR3 region is CSARRAAGTQYF. CDR3 DNA sequence: TGCAGTGCTAGACGTGCAGCGGGGACCCAGTACTTC.

The chain's CDR3 is CASSLVRGAPYNEQFF. The CDR3 DNA reads TGTGCCAGCAGCCTTGTCAGGGGTGCCCCTTACAATGAGCAGTTCTTC. The rearrangement joins TRBV7-2 to TRBJ2-1; tentative D call: TRBD1 (6 bases). The V end was cut by 5 bases, the J end by 4 bases, with 18 bases between. Germline values: CDR1 SGHTA, CDR2 FQGNSA. The CDR3 is made up of 16 amino acids.

This clonotype was observed a handful of times. Here the CDR3 DNA reads TGCGCCAGCAGCCCCCCTCAAGCGGGAGAAAGGTACGAGCAGTACTTC. As protein: CASSPPQAGERYEQYF. The V and J genes are TRBV5-1 and TRBJ2-7; 8 bases align to TRBD2. The CDR3 sequence is 16 residues long. CDR1 and CDR2 (germline): SGHRS, YFSETQ. V shed 4 bases and J 4 bases; nucleotides not matched to a gene: 13.

The chain uses TRBV5-1 and TRBJ2-7; D is ambiguous. The CDR3 is made up of 12 amino acids. Germline V gene data show CDR1 as SGHRS and CDR2 as YFSETQ. Trimming stripped 0 bases from V and 5 bases from J, with 6 bases between. CDR3 bases: TGCGCCAGCAGCTTGGCCGGCCACGAGCAGTACTTC. It yields the protein CASSLAGHEQYF.

A few counts support this clonotype. V and J are TRBV25-1 and TRBJ1-5; D uncertain. V gave up 3 bases and J gave up 2 bases, with 14 bases separating them. The CDR3 covers 16 residues. The germline V gene encodes CDR1 MGHDK and CDR2 SYGVNS. In DNA, the CDR3 is TGTGCCAGCAGTGATTCTCCGGGCCCTTGCAATCAGCCCCAGCATTTT. Translation gives CASSDSPGPCNQPQHF.

This clonotype was recorded a few times. V is TRBV5-1 and J is TRBJ2-1; 7 bases are a match to TRBD2. The V and J ends lost 6 bases and 6 bases, in that order; junction bases with no gene match: 9. This CDR3 has 14 amino acids. Germline values: CDR1 SGHRS, CDR2 YFSETQ. CDR3 loop: CASTPRGGVNEQFF. The CDR3 DNA follows: TGCGCCAGCACCCCTCGGGGAGGGGTCAATGAGCAGTTCTTC.